These 3 T cell receptor beta chains came from one sample sequenced in a study of blood T cell repertoires in COVID-19. Profiling relied on immunoSEQ multiplex PCR, and the TCRdb table lists in-frame clones only, not all of them. The sample lists about 240,000 clones, about 79% occurring once. The sequencing sample was made of peripheral blood. The origin of the receptors is a woman older than 75 with acute or convalescent COVID-19.

The chain's CDR3 is CASSIQGTEAFF. CDR3 sequence (DNA): TGCGCCAGCAGCATTCAGGGGACTGAAGCTTTCTTT. This chain joins TRBV5-1 and TRBJ1-1, with a weak D call TRBD1 (6 bases). Germline V lookup: CDR1 SGHRS, CDR2 YFSETQ. V was clipped by 4 bases and J by 5 bases, with 9 bases between them. There are 12 residues in the CDR3.

The chain couples TRBV3-1 (or the pseudogene TRBV3-2) to TRBJ1-1; TRBD1 is a possible D gene (5 bases). Trimming cost V 4 bases and J 4 bases, with 16 bases left between them. The CDR3 is made up of 15 amino acids. Per the germline V gene, CDR1 is LGHDT and CDR2 is YNNKEL (reference sequence). The DNA of the CDR3 is TGTGCCAGCAGCCCTCGTAGGGGTACAGCCACTGAAGCTTTCTTT. This codes for CASSPRRGTATEAFF.

This sequence joins TRBV4-1 and TRBJ1-3; D is perhaps TRBD1 (5 bases). The V gene lost 1 base and the J gene lost 4 bases, with 14 bases spanning the gap. This CDR3 is built from 16 residues. Germline V CDR1 and CDR2: MGHRA, YSYEKL. CDR3 nucleotide sequence: TGCGCCAGCAGCCAAGCTTTTCAGGGAACAGGAAACACCATATATTTT. It codes for CASSQAFQGTGNTIYF.